Below are 18 T cell receptor beta chains sequenced from a single sample in a study of vaccination and CD4 T cells after COVID-19. Regarding time point: late sampling 161 to 241 days after vaccination in a few convalescent patients. TCRdb called the PCR reads again in MiXCR, with one record for every CDR3 protein. The table has around 37,000 distinct CDR3 sequences, about 35% seen once; the top ten hold 4.5% to 7%. Sequencing used CD4+ T cells from blood, obtained about 7 months after SARS-CoV-2 vaccination. Receptors originate from a human donor who had recovered from COVID-19.

V is TRBV4-2 and J is TRBJ1-2; a weak D match, TRBD1 (5 bases). Trimming pared 1 base from V and 3 bases from J, leaving 15 bases between. The germline V gene encodes CDR1 LGHNA and CDR2 YNFKEQ. The CDR3 runs to 16 residues. DNA for the CDR3: TGTGCCAGCAGCCAAGTCGTTAATCCACAGGACTATGGCTACACCTTC. Protein product: CASSQVVNPQDYGYTF.

This rearrangement joins TRBV5-5 to TRBJ1-5; 8 bases agree with TRBD1. Trimming removed 0 bases from V and 1 base from J; junction bases left unmatched: 3. Germline CDR1 is SGHKS and CDR2 is YYEKEE (reference sequence). CDR3 length equals 16 residues. The CDR3 DNA sequence: TGTGCCAGCAGCTTGGCCGGGACAGGAAGCAATCAGCCCCAGCATTTT. Amino acids: CASSLAGTGSNQPQHF. Drawing the rest from reference TRBV5-5 and TRBJ1-5, the complete variable domain is DAGVTQSPTHLIKTRGQQVTLRCSPISGHKSVSWYQQVLGQGPQFIFQYYEKEERGRGNFPDRFSARQFPNYSSELNVNALLLGDSALYLCASSLAGTGSNQPQHFGDGTRLSIL.

The genes are TRBV15 and TRBJ2-4; possible D gene TRBD2, 5 bases. V gave up 4 bases and J gave up 0 bases, with 16 bases separating them. The length of the CDR3 is 17 residues. Germline V gives CDR1 LNHNV, CDR2 YYDKDF (reference sequence). CDR3: CATSTLGERLAKNIQYF. The CDR3 DNA reads as TGTGCCACCAGCACTTTGGGAGAGAGACTAGCCAAAAACATTCAGTACTTC.

The V and J genes are TRBV19 and TRBJ1-6, with TRBD1 matching 7 bases. The V gene end was trimmed by 4 bases and the J gene end by 9 bases; junction bases not matched to a gene: 9. The germline CDR1 and CDR2 sequences are LNHDA and SQIVND (reference sequence). This CDR3 is built from 15 residues. The CDR3 DNA reads TGTGCCAGTAGTACCTACGGGACAGTAGGTTCACCCCTCCACTTT. This gives the protein CASSTYGTVGSPLHF.

The genes are TRBV27 and TRBJ2-1; a weak D match, TRBD2 (5 bases). Germline CDR1 and CDR2: MNHEY and SMNVEV (reference sequence). Trimming removed 1 base from V and 9 bases from J, with 16 bases in between. This CDR3 comprises 15 residues. The CDR3 loop reads CASSLYPRAGREQFF. CDR3 coding DNA: TGTGCCAGCAGTTTATATCCGAGGGCCGGACGTGAGCAGTTCTTC.

DNA of the CDR3: TGTGCCAGCAGTTACTCGACAGGGGGAGAGACCCAGTACTTC. Translated, it gives CASSYSTGGETQYF. The genes are TRBV6-5 and TRBJ2-5; 9 bases fit TRBD1. From germline, CDR1 is MNHEY and CDR2 SVGAGI. The CDR3 runs 14 residues. J gave up 4 bases and V 0 bases, and 0 bases lay outside the gene matches.

This clonotype appeared a few times. The chain recombines TRBV7-6 with TRBJ1-1, with D uncertain. V was cut by 1 base and J by 4 bases, with 10 bases left in between. The CDR3 contains 14 residues. Germline-derived CDR1 and CDR2 are SGHVS and FNYEAQ. CDR3 amino acids: CASSLDWASTEAFF. The CDR3 coding sequence is TGTGCCAGCAGCTTAGACTGGGCCTCCACTGAAGCTTTCTTT.

V is TRBV10-3 and J is TRBJ2-5; the D gene is possibly TRBD1 (6 bases). Germline CDR1 is ENHRY and CDR2 is SYGVKD. Trimming pared 10 bases from V and 0 bases from J, leaving 12 bases between. This CDR3 is built from 13 residues. The CDR3: CATRTVDQETQYF. The CDR3, as DNA: TGTGCCACCCGGACAGTCGACCAAGAGACCCAGTACTTC.

This clonotype came up a few times. The chain is built from TRBV6-2 or TRBV6-3 and TRBJ1-2; D is undetermined. Deletions cut 2 bases from V and 8 bases from J, with 12 bases between. This CDR3 contains 13 residues. CDR1 and CDR2 (germline): MNHEY, SVGEGT. The CDR3 bases are TGTGCCAGCAGTTACGAACGACGGGGAGGCTACACCTTC. The encoded protein is CASSYERRGGYTF.

The chain recombines TRBV7-9 with TRBJ2-1; D may be TRBD2 (5 bases). Germline loops: CDR1 SEHNR, CDR2 FQNEAQ (reference sequence). This CDR3 spans 14 amino acids. Trimming stripped 1 base from V and 5 bases from J, with 9 bases between. This CDR3 is CASSLGLAHNEQFF. The CDR3 DNA follows: TGTGCCAGCAGCTTAGGGCTAGCCCACAATGAGCAGTTCTTC.

In its sample, this clonotype was seen a few times. The rearrangement links TRBV27 to TRBJ1-5; 8 bases map to TRBD1. The CDR3 totals 15 residues. Germline V gene data show CDR1 as MNHEY and CDR2 as SMNVEV (reference sequence). V gave up 4 bases and J gave up 6 bases; unmatched junction bases: 8. The CDR3 nucleotides read TGTGCCAGCAGTTCTACTGACAGGGGAGGTCAGCCCCAGCATTTT. This encodes CASSSTDRGGQPQHF.

This clonotype has just a few counts. The V gene is TRBV15, the J gene TRBJ2-1, with 8 nucleotides matching TRBD2. Germline trimming cut 5 bases from V and 7 bases from J; bases unmatched to any gene: 13. CDR3 size: 16 residues. Germline loops: CDR1 LNHNV, CDR2 YYDKDF (reference sequence). As DNA, the CDR3 is TGTGCCACCAGCCACCAACTTGAAGCGGGAGCTAATGAGCAGTTCTTC. This sequence encodes CATSHQLEAGANEQFF.

The chain employs TRBV10-3 and TRBJ2-7; 8 bases are a match to TRBD1. The trim removed 4 bases at V and 2 bases at J, leaving 4 bases unmatched. This CDR3 has 14 residues. Germline V lookup: CDR1 ENHRY, CDR2 SYGVKD. CDR3 amino acids: CAISGLTGAYEQYF. The CDR3 nucleotides are TGTGCCATCAGTGGTTTGACAGGGGCCTACGAGCAGTACTTC.

V and J are TRBV20-1 and TRBJ2-1; 13 bases agree with TRBD2. This CDR3 has 15 amino acids. The germline V gene encodes CDR1 DFQATT and CDR2 SNEGSKA (reference sequence). CDR3 DNA sequence: TGCACCGCGAGGGGGACTAGCGGGGTGTACAATGAGCAGTTCTTC. It specifies CTARGTSGVYNEQFF.

The V gene is TRBV18, the J gene TRBJ2-7, with D uncertain. The V end lost 2 bases, the J end lost 3 bases, and 14 bases lay between the germline ends. CDR3 length equals 15 residues. The germline V gene encodes CDR1 KGHSH and CDR2 LQKENI. CDR3 nucleotides: TGTGCCAGCTCACCAGGGTTCCAGGCTGGCTACGAGCAGTACTTC. Translation gives CASSPGFQAGYEQYF.

The sample holds one count of this clonotype. The chain combines TRBV5-4 with TRBJ2-3, with 9 bases that match TRBD2. V shed 0 bases and J 2 bases; nucleotides not matched to a gene: 4. Per the germline V gene, CDR1 is SGHNT and CDR2 is YYREEE (reference sequence). This CDR3 region has 16 residues. This CDR3 reads CASSLGGRENTDTQYF. CDR3 DNA sequence: TGTGCCAGCAGCTTGGGCGGGAGGGAGAACACAGATACGCAGTATTTT. The whole variable domain, remainder taken from reference TRBV5-4 and TRBJ2-3, is ETGVTQSPTHLIKTRGQQVTLRCSSQSGHNTVSWYQQALGQGPQFIFQYYREEENGRGNFPPRFSGLQFPNYSSELNVNALELDDSALYLCASSLGGRENTDTQYFGPGTRLTVL.

This clonotype was seen more than once but under ten times. The gene calls are TRBV6-5 and TRBJ2-7, with a possible D match to TRBD2 (5 bases). CDR3 length: 13 amino acids. Trimming took off 2 bases at V and 1 base at J, with 6 bases between the two ends. CDR1 MNHEY and CDR2 SVGAGI come from the germline V gene. Here the CDR3 DNA reads TGTGCCAGCAGTTACGGACTTTCCTACGAGCAGTACTTC. This sequence encodes CASSYGLSYEQYF.

This clonotype came up once. V and J are TRBV19 and TRBJ2-1; 8 nucleotides align to TRBD1. Germline V gene lookup returns CDR1 LNHDA and CDR2 SQIVND (reference sequence). This CDR3 has 14 residues. V shed 7 bases, J shed 8 bases, and the junction held 10 bases outside the gene matches. CDR3: CASTPGQVIYEQFF. The CDR3 DNA reads TGTGCCAGTACCCCGGGACAGGTTATCTATGAGCAGTTCTTC.